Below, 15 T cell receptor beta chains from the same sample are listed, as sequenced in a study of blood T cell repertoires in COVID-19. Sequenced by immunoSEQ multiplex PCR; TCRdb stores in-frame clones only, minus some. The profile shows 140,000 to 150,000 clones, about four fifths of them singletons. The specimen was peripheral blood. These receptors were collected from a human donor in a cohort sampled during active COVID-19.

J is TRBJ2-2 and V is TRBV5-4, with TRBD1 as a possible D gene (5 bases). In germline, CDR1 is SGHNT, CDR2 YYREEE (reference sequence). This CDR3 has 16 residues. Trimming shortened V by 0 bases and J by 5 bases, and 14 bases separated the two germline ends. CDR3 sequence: CASSLGGIRATGELFF. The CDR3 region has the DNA TGTGCCAGCAGCTTGGGAGGAATCAGGGCTACCGGGGAGCTGTTTTTT.

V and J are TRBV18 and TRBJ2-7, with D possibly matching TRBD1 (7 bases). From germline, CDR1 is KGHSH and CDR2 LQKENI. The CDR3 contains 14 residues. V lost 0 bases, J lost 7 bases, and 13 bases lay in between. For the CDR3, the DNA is TGTGCCAGCTCACCACCTCCGACAGGGAGGGAGCAGTACTTC. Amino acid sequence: CASSPPPTGREQYF.

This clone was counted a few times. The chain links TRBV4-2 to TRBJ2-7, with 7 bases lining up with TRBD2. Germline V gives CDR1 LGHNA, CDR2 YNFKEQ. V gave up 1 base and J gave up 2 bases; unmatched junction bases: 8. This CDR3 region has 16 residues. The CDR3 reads CASSQAGASGAYEQYF. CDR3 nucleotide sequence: TGTGCCAGCAGCCAAGCTGGAGCGAGCGGGGCCTACGAGCAGTACTTC.

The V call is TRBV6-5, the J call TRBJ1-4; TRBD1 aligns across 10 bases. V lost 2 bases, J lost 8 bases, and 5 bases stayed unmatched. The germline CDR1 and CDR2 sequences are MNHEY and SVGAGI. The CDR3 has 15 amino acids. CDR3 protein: CASSYATGGKEKLFF. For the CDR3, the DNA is TGTGCCAGCAGTTACGCGACAGGGGGCAAAGAAAAACTGTTTTTT.

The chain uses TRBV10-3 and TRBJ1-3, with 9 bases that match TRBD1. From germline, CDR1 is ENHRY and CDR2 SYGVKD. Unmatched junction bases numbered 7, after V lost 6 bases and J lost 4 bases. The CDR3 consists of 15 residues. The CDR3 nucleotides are TGTGCCATCAGCCCGGGACAGGGATACGGAAACACCATATATTTT. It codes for CAISPGQGYGNTIYF.

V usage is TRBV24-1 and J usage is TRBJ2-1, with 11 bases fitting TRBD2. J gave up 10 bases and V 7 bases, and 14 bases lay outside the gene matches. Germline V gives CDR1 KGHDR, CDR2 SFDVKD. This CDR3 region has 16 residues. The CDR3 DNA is TGTGCCACCAGGGGGCCCGGGACTAGCGGTGTGTTGGAGCAGTTCTTC. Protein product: CATRGPGTSGVLEQFF.

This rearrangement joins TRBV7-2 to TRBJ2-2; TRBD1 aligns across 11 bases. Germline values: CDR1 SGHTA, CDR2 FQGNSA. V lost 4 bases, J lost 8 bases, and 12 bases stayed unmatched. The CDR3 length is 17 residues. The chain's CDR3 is CASSWNLGQGASGELFF. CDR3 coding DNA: TGTGCCAGCAGCTGGAATCTCGGACAGGGGGCTTCGGGGGAGCTGTTTTTT. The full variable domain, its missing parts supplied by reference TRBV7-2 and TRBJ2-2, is GAGVSQSPSNKVTEKGKDVELRCDPISGHTALYWYRQSLGQGLEFLIYFQGNSAPDKSGLPSDRFSAERTGGSVSTLTIQRTQQEDSAVYLCASSWNLGQGASGELFFGEGSRLTVL.

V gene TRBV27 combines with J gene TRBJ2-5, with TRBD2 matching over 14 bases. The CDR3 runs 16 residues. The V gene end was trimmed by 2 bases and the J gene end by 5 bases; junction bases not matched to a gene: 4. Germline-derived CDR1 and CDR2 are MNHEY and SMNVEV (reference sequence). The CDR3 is CASSLGTSGRGETQYF. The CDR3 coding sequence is TGTGCCAGCAGTTTAGGGACTAGCGGGAGAGGGGAGACCCAGTACTTC.

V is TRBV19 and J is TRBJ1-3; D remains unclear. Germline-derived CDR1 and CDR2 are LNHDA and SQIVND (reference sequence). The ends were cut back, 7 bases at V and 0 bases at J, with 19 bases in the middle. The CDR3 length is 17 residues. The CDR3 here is CASTRKPPANSGNTIYF. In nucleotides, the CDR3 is TGTGCCAGTACGAGGAAACCCCCCGCGAACTCTGGAAACACCATATATTTT. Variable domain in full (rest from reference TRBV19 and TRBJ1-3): DGGITQSPKYLFRKEGQNVTLSCEQNLNHDAMYWYRQDPGQGLRLIYYSQIVNDFQKGDIAEGYSVSREKKESFPLTVTSAQKNPTAFYLCASTRKPPANSGNTIYFGEGSWLTVV.

This CDR3 reads CAISESVLEPYNEQFF. The CDR3 DNA sequence: TGTGCCATCAGTGAGTCGGTTCTAGAGCCATACAATGAGCAGTTCTTC. This chain uses TRBV10-3 with TRBJ2-1; the D is unclear. CDR3 size: 16 residues. Germline CDR1 reads ENHRY; CDR2 reads SYGVKD. V gave up 0 bases and J gave up 4 bases, with 13 bases separating them.

This chain's CDR3 is CASSLDRGVGYTF. CDR3 coding DNA: TGCGCCAGCAGCCTGGACAGGGGCGTCGGCTACACCTTC. The J gene is TRBJ1-2, the V gene TRBV4-3, with 9 bases matching TRBD1. V lost 4 bases and J lost 8; bases outside the gene matches: 5. CDR1 LGHNA and CDR2 YSLEER come from the germline V gene. CDR3 length: 13 residues.

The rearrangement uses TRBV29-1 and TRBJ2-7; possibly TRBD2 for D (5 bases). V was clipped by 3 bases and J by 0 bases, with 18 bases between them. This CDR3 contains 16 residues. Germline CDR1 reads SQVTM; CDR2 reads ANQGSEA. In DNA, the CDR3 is TGCAGCGTTGAGGGTCATTCAGACGGACTCTCCTACGAGCAGTACTTC. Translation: CSVEGHSDGLSYEQYF.

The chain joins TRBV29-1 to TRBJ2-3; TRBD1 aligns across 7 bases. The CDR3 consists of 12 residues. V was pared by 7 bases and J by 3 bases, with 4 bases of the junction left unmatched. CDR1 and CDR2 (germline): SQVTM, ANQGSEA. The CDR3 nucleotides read TGCAGCGCCCTGACAGGGACAGATACGCAGTATTTT. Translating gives CSALTGTDTQYF.

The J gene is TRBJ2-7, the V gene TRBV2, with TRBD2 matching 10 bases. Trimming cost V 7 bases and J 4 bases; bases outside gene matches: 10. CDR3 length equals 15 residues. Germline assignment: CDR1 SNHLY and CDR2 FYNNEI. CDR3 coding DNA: TGTGCCAGCATATGGATAGCGGGAGGTGTTTACGAGCAGTACTTC. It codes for CASIWIAGGVYEQYF.

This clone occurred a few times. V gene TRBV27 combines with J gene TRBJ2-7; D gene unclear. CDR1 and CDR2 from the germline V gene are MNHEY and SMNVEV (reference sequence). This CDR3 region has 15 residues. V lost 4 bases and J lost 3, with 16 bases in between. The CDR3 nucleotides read TGTGCCAGCAGTTCCTCCCCTTATGGGCTCTACGAGCAGTACTTC. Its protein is CASSSSPYGLYEQYF.